A selection of T cell receptor beta chains follows, all from one sample in a study of OX40 agonist ivuxolimab in advanced cancers. Here immunoSEQ multiplex PCR was the method, and the copy in TCRdb shows in-frame clones only, minus some. The profile covers about 40,000 clones, with around 88% appearing a single time and roughly 25% taken by the ten largest. The material was CD4+ or CD8+ T cells sorted from blood, obtained in a trial of the OX40 agonist ivuxolimab. These receptors all stem from an adult with an advanced solid tumor such as melanoma, head and neck, liver or kidney cancer. The conserved cysteine and the conserved F or W are not part of the CDR3 here.

V gene	J gene	CDR3 protein
TRBV6-1	TRBJ2-2	ASSEILANTGELF
TRBV7-8	TRBJ2-2	ASSPLGGGKGPGELF
TRBV6-6	TRBJ2-1	ASRHPVNSYNEQF
TRBV6-1	TRBJ1-5	ASSEVGGSGQPQH
TRBV7-9	TRBJ1-1	ASSTRTGENANTEAF
TRBV9	TRBJ2-3	ASSVDWAGLTDTQY
TRBV6-5	TRBJ1-2	ASSYHTNYGYT
TRBV30	TRBJ1-2	AGPAGGTYT
TRBV19	TRBJ2-1	ASSPQTTPPHNEQF
TRBV5-1	TRBJ1-1	ASSFVVGGAEAF
TRBV11-2	TRBJ1-4	ASSHRQGGGTNEKLF
TRBV30	TRBJ2-7	AWSETGAYEQY
TRBV5-4	TRBJ1-1	ASSSPLGNTEAF
TRBV6-1	TRBJ2-7	ASSGGGDGRNEQY
TRBV18	TRBJ2-7	ASSPPGPGQAEQY
TRBV7-6	TRBJ2-7	ASRDQGSYEQY
TRBV28	TRBJ2-3	ASSPPPGAGDTQY
TRBV19	TRBJ1-1	ASSSRDRVTEAF
TRBV6-5	TRBJ2-1	ASSRSDSSYNEQF
TRBV28	TRBJ1-2	ASSLRGGYGYT
TRBV28	TRBJ2-2	ASSLFDSWGGELF
TRBV1	TRBJ2-2	TSSQEGGTRSGELF
TRBV6-5	TRBJ2-1	ASSYGPVGPNEQF
TRBV7-6	TRBJ1-1	ASSLSTEAF
TRBV27	TRBJ2-7	ASSLAGGYEQY
TRBV7-6	TRBJ2-2	ASSSTTGGTGELF
TRBV28	TRBJ2-7	ASSLLGPQGNYEQY
TRBV7-2	TRBJ2-7	ASSLLWGYEQY
TRBV5-1	TRBJ2-1	ASSLAGPYNEQF
TRBV19	TRBJ1-5	ASTPLGSYNQPQH
TRBV5-1	TRBJ2-1	ASSLGRQGFYNEQF
TRBV13	TRBJ1-2	ASSSGQGPNYGYT
TRBV6-5	TRBJ1-5	ASSYSGKNQPQH
TRBV5-6	TRBJ2-7	ASSWGTGSRLGEQY
TRBV9	TRBJ2-3	ASSPRGGTDTQY
TRBV9	TRBJ1-2	ASSVVGTGDCT
TRBV10-1	TRBJ2-7	ASSEWTGGEEQY
TRBV28	TRBJ2-3	ASGRGGSDTQY
TRBV30	TRBJ2-3	AWTPGLAITDTQY
TRBV6-4	TRBJ2-3	ASSDSQRELTDTQY
TRBV19	TRBJ1-1	ATTPGASTEAF
TRBV5-4	TRBJ1-1	ASSRTTGPMNTEAF
TRBV5-8	TRBJ1-3	ASSFRTGHEAGNTIY
TRBV2	TRBJ1-2	ASRITSPTSPNYGYT
TRBV4-1	TRBJ1-2	ASSQERGTGFGYT
TRBV4-1	TRBJ1-5	ASSQVEYGRDQPQH
TRBV4-1	TRBJ2-7	ASSQLAESAYEQY
TRBV28	TRBJ2-7	ASSSQGLAGYEQY
TRBV29-1	TRBJ2-7	SVEVAGGFEQY